Following are 10 T cell receptor beta chains from one sample sequenced in a study of radiation and T cells in renal cell carcinoma. Time point described: blood 4 weeks post-SBRT, at nephrectomy. The treatment is: 15 Gy SBRT to primary tumor, nephrectomy 4 weeks later. TCRdb keeps only in-frame clones here, not all; method: immunoSEQ multiplex PCR. This table has 120,000 to 150,000 clones, 75% to 90% appearing once. This specimen was blood, taken from a patient whose treatment included radiotherapy and nephrectomy. The receptor source for this set is a woman aged 45-65 years with renal cell carcinoma.

V is TRBV2 and J is TRBJ1-5, with D uncertain. V lost 4 bases to trimming and J lost 7 bases, with 11 bases between them. Looked up from germline, CDR1 is SNHLY and CDR2 is FYNNEI. The CDR3 sequence is 13 residues long. The CDR3 DNA is TGTGCCAGCAGTGTGGAGGGCGGACAGCCCCAGCATTTT. Translated, it gives CASSVEGGQPQHF.

The rearrangement uses TRBV11-2 and TRBJ1-2, with 7 bases that match TRBD1. The trim removed 4 bases at V and 5 bases at J, leaving 10 bases unmatched. The CDR3 spans 15 residues. Germline-derived CDR1 and CDR2 are SGHAT and FQNNGV. DNA for the CDR3: TGTGCCAGCAGCTCTCCCCGGGGCAGGGGGTATGGCTACACCTTC. Translated: CASSSPRGRGYGYTF.

This chain uses TRBV9 with TRBJ2-7; D is unresolved. V was shortened by 7 bases and J by 2 bases, with 10 bases between the two germline ends. The CDR3 sequence is 12 residues long. Looked up from germline, CDR1 is SGDLS and CDR2 is YYNGEE. CDR3 residues: CASSKFTYEQYF. The CDR3 DNA reads TGTGCCAGCTCGAAGTTTACCTACGAGCAGTACTTC.

The genes are TRBV7-9 and TRBJ2-3; 11 nucleotides line up with TRBD2. The CDR3 is 17 residues long. Germline lookup yields CDR1 SEHNR and CDR2 FQNEAQ (reference sequence). V lost 1 base to trimming and J lost 5 bases; unmatched junction nucleotides: 8. In nucleotides, the CDR3 is TGTGCCAGCAGCTTAGTGACTAGCGGGATTGAGGGAGATACGCAGTATTTT. Its protein product is CASSLVTSGIEGDTQYF.

The CDR3 here is CASRTGTGREQYF. Here the CDR3 DNA reads TGTGCCAGCAGGACTGGGACAGGGAGGGAGCAGTACTTC. V and J are TRBV5-4 and TRBJ2-7; 9 bases fit TRBD1. The CDR3 contains 13 residues. The ends lost 5 bases at V and 7 bases at J; junction bases unmatched: 7. The germline V gene has CDR1 SGHNT and CDR2 YYREEE (reference sequence).

The chain is built from TRBV4-1 and TRBJ1-1; TRBD1 agrees at 8 bases. Germline V lookup: CDR1 MGHRA, CDR2 YSYEKL. J lost 1 base, V lost 1 base, and 2 bases had no gene match. The CDR3 contains 15 residues. CDR3 nucleotides: TGCGCCAGCAGCCAAGTTCAGGGGGCGAACACTGAAGCTTTCTTT. Its translation: CASSQVQGANTEAFF.

V usage is TRBV10-1 and J usage is TRBJ2-7, with D maybe TRBD1 (6 bases). V was clipped by 0 bases and J by 2 bases, with 11 bases between them. This CDR3 is built from 15 residues. Germline CDR1 is WNHNN and CDR2 is SYGVQD (reference sequence). CDR3 DNA sequence: TGCGCCAGCAGTGAGTCGGCAGGGGACACCTACGAGCAGTACTTC. It is translated as CASSESAGDTYEQYF.

V and J are TRBV19 and TRBJ2-7; the match to TRBD1 covers 9 bases. V lost 2 bases and J lost 0; bases outside the gene matches: 8. This CDR3 contains 17 residues. Per the germline V gene, CDR1 is LNHDA and CDR2 is SQIVND (reference sequence). The CDR3 is CASSILPGQGSSYEQYF. The CDR3 region has the DNA TGTGCCAGTAGTATACTACCGGGACAGGGATCCTCCTACGAGCAGTACTTC. Filled out from reference TRBV19 and TRBJ2-7, the complete variable domain reads DGGITQSPKYLFRKEGQNVTLSCEQNLNHDAMYWYRQDPGQGLRLIYYSQIVNDFQKGDIAEGYSVSREKKESFPLTVTSAQKNPTAFYLCASSILPGQGSSYEQYFGPGTRLTVT.

The chain has TRBV6-5 and TRBJ2-7, with 8 bases that match TRBD1. J gave up 7 bases and V 9 bases, and 5 bases lay outside the gene matches. Per germline, CDR1 MNHEY and CDR2 SVGAGI. This CDR3 is 11 amino acids long. The CDR3 spells CASGQGLEQYF. CDR3 coding DNA: TGTGCCAGTGGACAGGGTCTGGAGCAGTACTTC.

The genes are TRBV9 and TRBJ2-3, with D maybe TRBD2 (7 bases). Germline V CDR1 and CDR2: SGDLS, YYNGEE. This CDR3 has 15 residues. V lost 7 bases and J lost 4, with 19 bases in between. DNA for the CDR3: TGTGCCAGCTCGTGGGGGGGCGAAAATGCAGATACGCAGTATTTT. Its protein is CASSWGGENADTQYF.